Listed below are T cell receptor beta chains from one sample, sequenced in a study of cytomegalovirus exposure and HLA in healthy donors. Sequencing was performed with immunoSEQ multiplex PCR; in TCRdb, only in-frame clones are kept and a portion is missing. The sample consists of 100,000 to 120,000 clones, roughly 90% of them appearing once. The specimen sequenced was PBMCs. The receptors stem from a woman aged 25-40 years in good health and CMV-seropositive. The CDR3 runs from the conserved cysteine through the conserved F or W. A D gene is named only where the DNA matches it firmly. Clone size is not always given. Where it is, it says once, few, many or a class for expanded clones.

J gene: TRBJ1-5; D gene: TRBD1; clone size: -; V gene: TRBV5-6; CDR3 protein: CASSFMTGGRQPQHF; CDR3 DNA: TGTGCCAGCAGTTTTATGACAGGGGGCCGTCAGCCCCAGCATTTT
J gene: TRBJ2-1; D gene: TRBD2; clone size: -; V gene: TRBV2; CDR3 protein: CASSRTSGGANEQFF; CDR3 DNA: TGTGCCAGCAGTCGTACTAGCGGGGGGGCGAATGAGCAGTTCTTC
J gene: TRBJ2-7; D gene: -; clone size: -; V gene: TRBV14; CDR3 protein: CASSRSLGASNHEQYF; CDR3 DNA: TGTGCCAGCAGCCGCTCTCTGGGGGCCTCAAACCACGAGCAGTACTTC
J gene: TRBJ2-1; D gene: TRBD2; clone size: -; V gene: TRBV19; CDR3 protein: CASSISSPGGYNEQFF; CDR3 DNA: TGTGCCAGTAGTATATCTAGTCCGGGGGGGTACAATGAGCAGTTCTTC
J gene: TRBJ2-2; D gene: -; clone size: -; V gene: TRBV6-5; CDR3 protein: CASRAGTRNTGELFF; CDR3 DNA: TGTGCCAGCAGGGCAGGCACCCGGAACACCGGGGAGCTGTTTTTT
J gene: TRBJ2-2; D gene: -; clone size: -; V gene: TRBV7-9; CDR3 protein: CASSLIDSLPNTGELFF; CDR3 DNA: TGTGCCAGCAGCCTAATCGACAGCTTACCGAACACCGGGGAGCTGTTTTTT
J gene: TRBJ2-3; D gene: TRBD2; clone size: -; V gene: TRBV28; CDR3 protein: CASSLLAGGPLPVTDTQYF; CDR3 DNA: TGTGCCAGCAGTTTACTAGCGGGAGGGCCGTTGCCCGTAACAGATACGCAGTATTTT
J gene: TRBJ1-1; D gene: TRBD1; clone size: -; V gene: TRBV19; CDR3 protein: CASSKGQGTGTEAFF; CDR3 DNA: TGTGCCAGTAGTAAAGGACAGGGAACGGGGACTGAAGCTTTCTTT
J gene: TRBJ1-1; D gene: TRBD1; clone size: -; V gene: TRBV5-1; CDR3 protein: CASSLDRGVGEAFF; CDR3 DNA: TGCGCCAGCAGCCTGGACAGGGGAGTGGGTGAAGCTTTCTTT
J gene: TRBJ2-1; D gene: -; clone size: -; V gene: TRBV27; CDR3 protein: CASSLGLERFNEQFF; CDR3 DNA: TGTGCCAGCAGTTTAGGACTTGAGCGGTTCAATGAGCAGTTCTTC
J gene: TRBJ1-5; D gene: -; clone size: -; V gene: TRBV19; CDR3 protein: CASSSPGGPQHF; CDR3 DNA: TGTGCCAGTAGTAGTCCGGGAGGGCCCCAGCATTTT
J gene: TRBJ1-2; D gene: TRBD1; clone size: -; V gene: TRBV7-2; CDR3 protein: CASSLVGGSTANYGYTF; CDR3 DNA: TGTGCCAGCAGCTTAGTAGGGGGCAGTACGGCTAACTATGGCTACACCTTC
J gene: TRBJ2-3; D gene: -; clone size: -; V gene: TRBV27; CDR3 protein: CASRSDNPTDTQYF; CDR3 DNA: TGTGCCAGCAGATCAGACAACCCCACGGATACGCAGTATTTT
J gene: TRBJ2-2; D gene: -; clone size: -; V gene: TRBV11-3; CDR3 protein: CASSFSGGNTGELFF; CDR3 DNA: TGTGCCAGCAGCTTTTCCGGGGGGAACACCGGGGAGCTGTTTTTT
J gene: TRBJ1-2; D gene: -; clone size: -; V gene: TRBV5-6; CDR3 protein: CASSFRATRAPNYGYTF; CDR3 DNA: TGTGCCAGCAGCTTCAGGGCAACCCGGGCCCCTAACTATGGCTACACCTTC
J gene: TRBJ2-3; D gene: -; clone size: -; V gene: TRBV9; CDR3 protein: CASSVTYTDTQYF; CDR3 DNA: TGTGCCAGCAGCGTAACCTACACAGATACGCAGTATTTT
J gene: TRBJ2-7; D gene: TRBD1; clone size: -; V gene: TRBV4-2; CDR3 protein: CASSQGQGGTTYEQYF; CDR3 DNA: TGTGCCAGCAGCCAAGGACAGGGCGGTACCACCTACGAGCAGTACTTC
J gene: TRBJ2-7; D gene: -; clone size: -; V gene: TRBV6-1; CDR3 protein: CASSEADPGSSYEQYF; CDR3 DNA: TGTGCCAGCAGTGAAGCCGACCCGGGTAGCTCCTACGAGCAGTACTTC
J gene: TRBJ1-1; D gene: TRBD1; clone size: -; V gene: TRBV5-4; CDR3 protein: CASSGTGIDTEAFF; CDR3 DNA: TGTGCCAGCAGCGGGACAGGGATAGACACTGAAGCTTTCTTT
J gene: TRBJ1-2; D gene: -; clone size: -; V gene: TRBV5-1; CDR3 protein: CASSLQTTNYGYTF; CDR3 DNA: TGCGCCAGCAGCTTACAGACGACGAACTATGGCTACACCTTC
J gene: TRBJ1-1; D gene: -; clone size: -; V gene: TRBV18; CDR3 protein: CASSPPGGTEAFF; CDR3 DNA: TGTGCCAGCTCACCGCCCGGGGGAACTGAAGCTTTCTTT
J gene: TRBJ2-3; D gene: TRBD2; clone size: -; V gene: TRBV2; CDR3 protein: CASRGLAGGLADTQYF; CDR3 DNA: TGTGCCAGCAGGGGACTAGCGGGGGGGCTCGCAGATACGCAGTATTTT
J gene: TRBJ2-3; D gene: -; clone size: -; V gene: TRBV7-2; CDR3 protein: CASSPPGTDTQYF; CDR3 DNA: TGTGCCAGCAGTCCCCCGGGCACAGATACGCAGTATTTT
J gene: TRBJ2-7; D gene: -; clone size: -; V gene: TRBV28; CDR3 protein: CASRRGGPHFRHEQYF; CDR3 DNA: TGTGCCAGCAGAAGGGGGGGGCCTCACTTTCGGCACGAGCAGTACTTC
J gene: TRBJ2-2; D gene: TRBD2; clone size: -; V gene: TRBV2; CDR3 protein: CASKTSGSTGELFF; CDR3 DNA: TGTGCCAGCAAGACTAGCGGTAGCACCGGGGAGCTGTTTTTT
J gene: TRBJ2-7; D gene: -; clone size: -; V gene: TRBV4-1; CDR3 protein: CASSLLTGYEQYF; CDR3 DNA: TGCGCCAGCAGCCTCCTAACAGGGTACGAGCAGTACTTC
J gene: TRBJ1-6; D gene: -; clone size: -; V gene: TRBV2; CDR3 protein: CASSANRVGGNSPLHF; CDR3 DNA: TGTGCCAGCAGTGCCAACAGGGTAGGGGGTAATTCACCCCTCCACTTT
J gene: TRBJ1-4; D gene: TRBD1; clone size: -; V gene: TRBV5-1; CDR3 protein: CASSSQGVPEKLFF; CDR3 DNA: TGCGCCAGCAGCTCCCAGGGGGTCCCTGAAAAACTGTTTTTT
J gene: TRBJ2-7; D gene: TRBD1; clone size: few; V gene: TRBV11-2; CDR3 protein: CASSWLRQGYEQYF; CDR3 DNA: TGTGCCAGCAGCTGGCTCCGACAGGGTTACGAGCAGTACTTC
J gene: TRBJ2-3; D gene: TRBD2; clone size: -; V gene: TRBV5-1; CDR3 protein: CASSRGSGDTDTQYF; CDR3 DNA: TGCGCCAGCTCGCGGGGGAGCGGAGACACAGATACGCAGTATTTT
J gene: TRBJ2-1; D gene: TRBD2; clone size: -; V gene: TRBV9; CDR3 protein: CASSVVSGGAHEQFF; CDR3 DNA: TGTGCCAGCAGCGTAGTTAGCGGGGGGGCACATGAGCAGTTCTTC
J gene: TRBJ1-5; D gene: -; clone size: -; V gene: TRBV5-6; CDR3 protein: CASSLLSDSINQPQHF; CDR3 DNA: TGTGCCAGCAGCCTGTTGTCGGACAGCATCAATCAGCCCCAGCATTTT